Listed here is a single T cell receptor beta chain. Germline values: CDR1 SGHRS, CDR2 YFSETQ. CDR3 length equals 16 residues. The trim removed 4 bases at V and 12 bases at J, leaving 16 bases unmatched. The repertoire was sequenced with immunoSEQ multiplex PCR; TCRdb's copy has only in-frame clones and lacks some. The sample has roughly 710,000 clones, approximately 83% seen once; the top ten hold approximately 0.01%. These data originate in a study of shared T cell receptors in the human thymus. In addition, the sample was reused for a study of human thymus T cells. That source adds: The sample donors, healthy Finnish infants, were having corrective surgery for congenital heart defects. The source of the thymus tissue was resections taken during corrective heart surgery.

This TCR derives from a girl younger than two with a congenital heart defect. The sample taken for sequencing was thymocytes. V gene TRBV5-1 combines with J gene TRBJ2-1; 10 bases line up with TRBD2. The CDR3 DNA reads TGCGCCAGCAGCCCGAAGCGGGGGGGCTTTGATTCAGTGCAGTTCTTC. It yields the protein CASSPKRGGFDSVQFF.